The entry that follows covers one TCR beta chain sequence. From CD4+ cells came CD45RA+ naive and CD45RA-negative memory subsets. These data originate in a study of shared clonotypes between healthy human individuals. The overall study: The cohort comprised a couple of women and a few men. Their ages spanned 18 to 49 years.

TCRdb keeps only in-frame clones here, not all; method: immunoSEQ multiplex PCR. The data contain 1,500,000 or so clones, 95% to 97% of them singletons. The CDR3 has 14 residues. Per germline, CDR1 MNHNS and CDR2 SASEGT. With 5 bases removed from V and 4 bases from J, the gap between germline ends came to 14 bases. The sequenced material came from naive CD4+ T cells sorted from blood. Sample subset: CD45RA+ positively selected. J is TRBJ2-5 and V is TRBV6-1; a possible D gene is TRBD2 (5 bases). The origin of this receptor is a man aged 30-40 years in good health. CDR3 region: CASSRTSRGETQYF. CDR3 bases: TGTGCCAGCAGTCGGACTTCTCGGGGAGAGACCCAGTACTTC.